This T cell receptor beta chain was recovered during a study of T cells expressing NK-cell markers. The CDR3 loop spans 14 amino acids. The germline CDR1 and CDR2 sequences are MNHNS and SASEGT. Study results and limitations: NKG2C+ dominant clonotype frequencies in six donors were about 1.0-7.5% of CD8+ T cells. In a handful of donors, these clonotypes also led the CD3+CD56-NKG2C+ fraction.

A 5'RACE template switching approach incorporating UMIs was used to make TCR beta cDNA. From its re-call of the 5' RACE reads, TCRdb lists each CDR3 protein once, without DNA. The repertoire table contains 350,000 to 450,000 distinct CDR3 sequences. In regard to this clonotype: Antigen specificity is unknown.

Specimen: blood T cells: a sorted CD56 or NKG2C T cell subset, CD4+ or CD8+ T cells, or bulk PBMC T cells (not recorded which). The chain couples TRBV6-1 to TRBJ1-5. This clonotype was sampled from a man between 18 and 69 years old in good health. The CDR3 here is CASSWKGGDQPQHF.